This T cell receptor (beta chain) appears in the sequencing data of a study of blood T cell repertoires in COVID-19. On the study more broadly: Specimens from acute and convalescent COVID-19 originated in the United States, Italy and Spain.

As processed by the authors: For nucleated cells, counts were estimated from reference gene primer amplification. Clones were sequenced by immunoSEQ multiplex PCR, and TCRdb holds only the in-frame ones, with some missing. Clone size and the V and J calls come from that table; the DNA yielded D and trimming. The sample consists of nearly 250,000 clones, about 83% of them appearing once. Cohorts were based on clinical histories the participants reported. Cohort 3 recovered donors had two negative PCRs, clearance, or symptom resolution. The CDR3 totals 16 residues. J was trimmed by 7 bases and V by 4 bases; bases with no gene match: 11. The germline V gene encodes CDR1 LGHNA and CDR2 YNFKEQ.

The rearrangement joins TRBV4-2 to TRBJ1-4; TRBD1 aligns across 8 bases. Sequences were obtained from PBMCs or T cells enriched from blood (not recorded which). The source of this sequence is a woman in her 50s who had recovered from COVID-19. The CDR3 protein is CASSPLSGQGSEKLFF. In DNA, the CDR3 is TGTGCCAGCAGCCCTCTGAGTGGACAGGGATCTGAAAAACTGTTTTTT.